This T cell receptor (beta chain) derives from a study of tumor-infiltrating lymphocytes in primary liver carcinoma. Study-level points and caveats: Among the pair types, tumor region pairs showed more overlap than tumor-adjacent and tumor-blood pairs.

Investigators took RNA and DNA out together from about 21-30 mg of unsorted bulk tissue. As to this clonotype: The antigen is undetermined. One end of the junction is discordant with germline, which a read error may explain.

With around 500 ng total RNA as template and a constant-region primer, TCR beta cDNA was made. Researchers made the TCR beta libraries by running three nested multiplex PCR rounds with slightly modified ARM-PCR. Investigators reported that the first two PCR rounds, at roughly 10 cycles each, used TRBV1-TRBV30 forward primers with a C-beta reverse primer. TCRdb reanalysed the multiplex PCR reads using MiXCR and keeps one entry per CDR3 protein. The data show 95,000 to 150,000 distinct CDR3 sequences, about 59% seen once. Per germline, CDR1 SGHNT and CDR2 YENEEA. The CDR3 is 16 amino acids. The sequence derives from a woman aged 60-70 years with primary liver carcinoma and hepatitis B virus infection. The sequenced sample was liver tumor tissue from sampling region 1. Subset of the sample: tumor region T1, superior pole. V usage is TRBV11-3 and J usage is TRBJ2-7; the D is unclear. The CDR3 coding sequence is TGTGTCAGCAGCTTAGAAAAGGGTGGCGGATCCTACGAGCATTACTTC. Protein: CVSSLEKGGGSYEHYF.